Listed here is a single T cell receptor beta chain. Its antigen remains unknown. This sample was taken from a study of T cells expressing NK-cell markers. TCRdb re-called the 5' RACE reads and catalogs CDR3 proteins one per entry, DNA excluded. Its table records about 160,000 distinct CDR3 sequences. Germline lookup yields CDR1 SEHNR and CDR2 FQNEAQ (reference sequence). The CDR3 extends over 12 amino acids. Findings and caveats of the study: In a group of 5 or 6 donors, dominant NKG2C+ clonotypes represented about 1.0-7.5% of CD8+ T cells.

The source material was blood T cells: a sorted CD56 or NKG2C T cell subset, CD4+ or CD8+ T cells, or bulk PBMC T cells (not recorded which). The genes are TRBV7-9 and TRBJ2-3. The TCR sequence derives from a woman aged 18-70 years in good health. Here the CDR3 reads CASKSGEDTQYF.